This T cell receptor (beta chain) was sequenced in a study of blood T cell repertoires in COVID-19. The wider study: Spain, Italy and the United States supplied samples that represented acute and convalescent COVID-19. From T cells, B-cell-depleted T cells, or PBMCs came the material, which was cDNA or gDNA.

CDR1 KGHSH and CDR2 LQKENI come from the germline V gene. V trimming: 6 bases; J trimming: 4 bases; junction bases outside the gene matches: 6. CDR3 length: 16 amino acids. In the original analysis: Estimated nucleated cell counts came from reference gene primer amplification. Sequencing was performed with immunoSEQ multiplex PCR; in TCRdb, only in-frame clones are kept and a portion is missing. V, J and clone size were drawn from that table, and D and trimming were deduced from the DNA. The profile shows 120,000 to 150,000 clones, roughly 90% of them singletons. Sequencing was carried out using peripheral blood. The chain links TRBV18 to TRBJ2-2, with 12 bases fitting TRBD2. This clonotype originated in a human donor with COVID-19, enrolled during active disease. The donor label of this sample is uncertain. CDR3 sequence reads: CASSRLAGVFTGELFF. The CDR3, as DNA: TGTGCCAGCTCTCGACTAGCGGGAGTGTTCACCGGGGAGCTGTTTTTT.